This TCR beta chain was found in a study of identical twins. Broader study findings: The models gave estimates that fell short of the out-of-frame TCR alpha sharing seen in monozygotic twins. For cord blood, abundant beta clonotypes had fewer insertions, unlike memory repertoires, which showed none. Cross-sectional statistical analysis, not tracking of the same donors, underpinned the conclusions.

CDR1 is MGHDK and CDR2 is SYGVNS in the germline V gene. Between the trimmed V and J ends, which lost 1 base and 5 bases, there was a span of 15 bases. The CDR3 is 15 amino acids. Via MiXCR, TCRdb re-called the 5' RACE reads, giving one row per CDR3 protein. The sample includes approximately 700,000 distinct CDR3 sequences, 6% to 6.5% of them seen just once. With respect to this clonotype: Its specificity is not known.

Healthy Caucasian donors formed the entire cohort. The rearrangement links TRBV25-1 to TRBJ2-7; possible D gene TRBD2, 5 bases. The clonotype comes from a man aged 18 to 35 in good health. The sequenced sample consisted of naive T cells sorted from blood. The DNA for the CDR3 is TGTGCCAGCAGTGAATTGGGCGGGCCACTCGACGAGCAGTACGTC. Translated: CASSELGGPLDEQYV.